One sample yielded the 9 T cell receptor beta chains listed below, sequenced in a study of cytomegalovirus exposure and HLA in healthy donors. 60 Vbeta and 13 Jbeta primers were used in PCR. TCRdb's copy holds only in-frame clones and misses some; the assay was immunoSEQ multiplex PCR. In total, the table holds about 96,000 clones. Sequenced input: PBMCs. All receptors derive from a woman aged 25 to 39 in good health and CMV-seronegative.

The chain is built from TRBV7-2 and TRBJ2-5, with 8 bases identical to TRBD2. Germline assignment: CDR1 SGHTA and CDR2 FQGNSA. Trimming took 5 bases from V and 7 from J; bases not matched to a gene: 6. The CDR3 consists of 13 residues. CDR3 region: CASSTSGQRTQYF. CDR3 bases: TGTGCCAGCAGCACTAGCGGCCAGAGGACCCAGTACTTC.

About this clone itself: The sample holds other DNA sequences that translate to the same CDR3. The CDR3 DNA follows: TGTGCCAGTAGTCAGGGGTTGAATCAGCCCCAGCATTTT. Residues: CASSQGLNQPQHF. The chain carries TRBV19 and TRBJ1-5; TRBD1 is a possible D gene (6 bases). Germline CDR1 reads LNHDA; CDR2 reads SQIVND (reference sequence). CDR3 length equals 13 residues. With 5 bases removed from V and 4 bases from J, the gap between germline ends came to 9 bases.

The V gene is TRBV4-1, the J gene TRBJ2-7, with TRBD1 identical over 8 bases. The CDR3 length is 12 residues. V dropped 4 bases and J dropped 6; count of bases not matched to a gene: 2. CDR1 MGHRA and CDR2 YSYEKL come from the germline V gene. The CDR3 here is CASSLTGGEQYF. The CDR3 DNA reads TGCGCCAGCAGCCTAACAGGGGGCGAGCAGTACTTC.

The chain combines TRBV7-3 with TRBJ2-7, with 7 bases identical to TRBD2. Germline V gives CDR1 SGHTA, CDR2 FQGTGA. Germline trimming cut 1 base from V and 1 base from J; bases unmatched to any gene: 7. This CDR3 is 16 amino acids long. This CDR3 is CASSLNGGSASYEQYF. CDR3 in DNA: TGTGCCAGCAGCTTAAATGGCGGGAGCGCATCCTACGAGCAGTACTTC.

The chain joins TRBV7-2 to TRBJ1-5; TRBD1 matches 8 bases. J lost 2 bases, V lost 1 base, and 7 bases had no gene match. CDR1 SGHTA and CDR2 FQGNSA come from the germline V gene. The CDR3 is 17 amino acids. CDR3 sequence reads: CASSLVGGTGGNQPQHF. In DNA form, the CDR3 reads TGTGCCAGCAGCTTAGTAGGTGGGACAGGCGGCAATCAGCCCCAGCATTTT.

This rearrangement joins TRBV9 to TRBJ2-1; TRBD2 aligns across 9 bases. Germline trimming cut 0 bases from V and 11 bases from J; bases unmatched to any gene: 6. CDR3 size: 14 residues. The germline gives CDR1 SGDLS, CDR2 YYNGEE. Here the CDR3 DNA reads TGTGCCAGCAGCGTAGGCGTTAGCGGGAGTAAGCAGTTCTTC. It is translated as CASSVGVSGSKQFF. The full variable domain, completed using reference TRBV9 and TRBJ2-1, is DSGVTQTPKHLITATGQRVTLRCSPRSGDLSVYWYQQSLDQGLQFLIQYYNGEERAKGNILERFSAQQFPDLHSELNLSSLELGDSALYFCASSVGVSGSKQFFGPGTRLTVL.

A note on this clone: This sample includes further DNA sequences coding for the same CDR3. This sequence joins TRBV6-1 and TRBJ1-1, with D maybe TRBD1 (5 bases). CDR3 size: 15 residues. The V end lost 5 bases, the J end lost 0 bases, and 13 bases lay between the germline ends. Germline assignment: CDR1 MNHNS and CDR2 SASEGT. CDR3 sequence: CASSLGRGLNTEAFF. The CDR3 nucleotides read TGTGCCAGCAGTCTGGGGAGGGGCCTGAACACTGAAGCTTTCTTT.

The rearrangement links TRBV19 to TRBJ2-1; 9 bases map to TRBD2. The trim removed 3 bases at V and 9 bases at J, leaving 9 bases unmatched. The length of the CDR3 is 15 residues. Germline-derived CDR1 and CDR2 are LNHDA and SQIVND (reference sequence). The CDR3 DNA is TGTGCCAGTAGTATTTTGGCGGGAGGGCCCGGTGAGCAGTTCTTC. Translation gives CASSILAGGPGEQFF.

The V gene is TRBV10-2, the J gene TRBJ1-1, with D perhaps TRBD1 (5 bases). Between the trimmed V and J ends, which lost 9 bases and 1 base, there was a span of 9 bases. Germline CDR1 reads WSHSY; CDR2 reads SAAADI. This CDR3 contains 12 residues. CDR3 region: CASTTGNTEAFF. Written as DNA, the CDR3 is TGCGCCAGTACAACAGGGAACACTGAAGCTTTCTTT.